This TCR beta chain comes out of a study of blood T cell repertoires in COVID-19. Study information: COVID-19 samples from acute and convalescent phases originated in the United States, Italy and Spain. Nucleic acid was either cDNA or gDNA, and it came from T cells, B-cell-depleted T cells, or PBMCs.

There are 15 residues in the CDR3. Per the germline V gene, CDR1 is SGHNT and CDR2 is YYREEE (reference sequence). V shed 3 bases and J shed 3 bases, with 15 bases lying between them. Authors' analysis steps: Estimates of nucleated cell counts were drawn from the amplification of reference gene primers. Produced via immunoSEQ multiplex PCR; TCRdb's table is partial and in-frame only. That table furnishes V, J and clone size, whereas the DNA furnished D and trimming. The sample yields 350,000 to 450,000 clones, around 87% seen once. V and J are TRBV5-4 and TRBJ1-2; the D gene is possibly TRBD1 (6 bases). The sample was peripheral blood. The TCR originated in a human donor in a cohort sampled during active COVID-19. The CDR3 bases are TGTGCCAGCAGCTCGATGGGGGCTGATGACTATGGCTACACCTTC. Protein sequence: CASSSMGADDYGYTF.